The entry that follows covers one T cell receptor beta chain sequence. There were TCR beta CDR3 regions amplified from RNA transcripts. First-round RT-PCR of the TCR CDR3 relied on the HTBI primer set. TCRdb reprocessed the multiplex PCR reads with MiXCR, giving one entry per CDR3 protein. This sample has about 510,000 distinct CDR3 sequences; 46% occur once, and the top ten carry about 45%. This record comes from a study of T cells in Graves' hyperthyroidism and ophthalmopathy. Per the germline V gene, CDR1 is SQVTM and CDR2 is ANQGSEA. Trimming removed 0 bases from V and 0 bases from J, with 12 bases in between. The CDR3 is made up of 16 amino acids.

The receptor comes from an adult woman with Graves' disease, either hyperthyroidism or ophthalmopathy (not recorded which). The rearrangement links TRBV29-1 to TRBJ1-3, with no clear D. The specimen sequenced was peripheral blood or thyroid tissue (not recorded which). CDR3: CSVEEARTDSGNTIYF. CDR3 in DNA: TGCAGCGTTGAAGAGGCAAGGACGGACTCTGGAAACACCATATATTTT.